The clone carrying this T cell receptor beta chain appeared a few times. Its cognate antigen is unknown. This record comes from a study of T cell repertoires in cytomegalovirus infection. Overall study: It was recently identified HLA-C-restricted and well-studied HLA-B-restricted CMV epitopes that the study used.

TCRdb reanalysed the reads using MiXCR and keeps one entry per CDR3 protein. This sample carries roughly 860,000 distinct CDR3 sequences, 30% to 35% of them seen once, and the ten largest clones take 9.5% to 15%. Germline V CDR1 and CDR2: LGHNA, YNFKEQ. CDR3 size: 14 residues. The V end was cut by 2 bases, the J end by 7 bases, with 12 bases between. This specimen consisted of cultured CD8+ T cells from PBMCs, obtained from culture after CMV antigen stimulation. The J gene is TRBJ2-1, the V gene TRBV4-2; D unresolved. This sequence originates from a human donor in good health (CMV status not recorded). Some clones in this sample may be carry-over from other donors' samples. The chain's CDR3 is CASSQPPGPNEQFF. The DNA for the CDR3 is TGTGCCAGCAGCCAACCCCCGGGTCCGAATGAGCAGTTCTTC.